The 4 T cell receptor beta chains presented below share a single source sample, sequenced in a study of T-cell reconstitution after alpha-beta-depleted transplantation in children. During its preparation, the TCRbeta library received unique molecular identifiers. TCRdb re-analysed the PCR reads in MiXCR, keeping a single row per CDR3 protein. The repertoire has 150,000 to 250,000 distinct CDR3 sequences, around 5.9% of them found once; the top ten carry around 4.1%. The specimen was PBMCs, collected before TCRalphabeta/CD19-depleted stem cell transplant. The source is a girl in the first two years of life with combined immunodeficiency, due to receive a stem cell transplant.

This clonotype was seen at least ten times. The chain couples TRBV3-1 to TRBJ2-7; D remains ambiguous. CDR3 length: 13 amino acids. V lost 0 bases and J lost 4, with 7 bases in between. In germline, CDR1 is LGHDT, CDR2 YNNKEL (reference sequence). CDR3 loop: CASSQETPYEQYF. CDR3 in DNA: TGTGCCAGCAGCCAAGAGACGCCATACGAGCAGTACTTC.

This clonotype was counted many times. The V and J genes are TRBV11-1 and TRBJ2-1, with 9 bases aligning to TRBD1. With V trimmed by 5 bases and J by 6 bases, 20 bases remained unmatched. The CDR3 consists of 19 residues. From germline, CDR1 is SGHAT and CDR2 FQDESV (reference sequence). As DNA, the CDR3 is TGTGCCAGCAGCAAAATAAGTCGGGCGGACAGGGGTCTGGTCAATGAGCAGTTCTTC. This encodes CASSKISRADRGLVNEQFF.

The chain employs TRBV20-1 and TRBJ2-7; TRBD2 agrees at 11 bases. CDR1 DFQATT and CDR2 SNEGSKA come from the germline V gene (reference sequence). The V and J ends lost 6 bases and 1 base, in that order; junction bases with no gene match: 8. The CDR3 sequence is 15 residues long. CDR3 DNA: TGCAGTGCGCCGACCGGGACTAGCGGTTCCTACGAGCAGTACTTC. Translating gives CSAPTGTSGSYEQYF.

This clonotype appeared many times. The chain recombines TRBV20-1 with TRBJ2-7; maybe TRBD2 (6 bases). This CDR3 contains 16 residues. Trimming took 6 bases from V and 4 from J, leaving 25 bases between them. Germline loops: CDR1 DFQATT, CDR2 SNEGSKA (reference sequence). The CDR3 region is CSAPPKWRDAPYEQYF. Here the CDR3 DNA reads TGCAGTGCCCCTCCAAAATGGCGGGATGCCCCATACGAGCAGTACTTC.